One sample yielded the 20 T cell receptor beta chains listed below, sequenced in a study of graft-versus-host responses after intestinal transplantation. Clones were sequenced by immunoSEQ multiplex PCR, and TCRdb holds only the in-frame ones, with some missing. Of about 25,000 clones listed, 80% to 95% are singletons. Specimen: PBMCs, collected 18 days after transplant. Source of these receptors: a human patient who received an intestinal transplant, so some T cells may come from the graft donor.

This chain links TRBV4-1 with TRBJ2-7; D might be TRBD2 (7 bases). Looked up from germline, CDR1 is MGHRA and CDR2 is YSYEKL. There are 16 residues in the CDR3. V lost 5 bases to trimming and J lost 5 bases, with 22 bases between them. The CDR3 loop is CASSSDSSGGLDEQYF. DNA of the CDR3: TGCGCCAGCAGCTCCGATTCCTCGGGGGGCCTGGACGAGCAGTACTTC.

This clone appeared a single time. This sequence joins TRBV7-6 and TRBJ2-1, with TRBD2 matching over 9 bases. CDR3 length equals 17 residues. J lost 2 bases, V lost 4 bases, and 9 bases had no gene match. Looked up from germline, CDR1 is SGHVS and CDR2 is FNYEAQ. CDR3 DNA sequence: TGTGCCAGCAGCTCCCCGGGTGGCGGGGGGGCCTACAATGAGCAGTTCTTC. This translates into CASSSPGGGGAYNEQFF.

The chain couples TRBV11-3 to TRBJ2-1, with 8 bases matching TRBD2. The CDR3 is 17 amino acids. The V gene end was trimmed by 0 bases and the J gene end by 2 bases; junction bases not matched to a gene: 6. The germline gives CDR1 SGHNT, CDR2 YENEEA. CDR3 sequence (DNA): TGTGCCAGCAGCTTAGATCACAGCGGGGGACCCTACAATGAGCAGTTCTTC. It codes for CASSLDHSGGPYNEQFF.

The J gene is TRBJ2-1, the V gene TRBV9; TRBD1 matches 7 bases. V lost 4 bases and J lost 11; bases outside the gene matches: 6. The CDR3 runs to 12 residues. Germline loops: CDR1 SGDLS, CDR2 YYNGEE. The CDR3 DNA sequence: TGTGCCAGCAGCCCTACAGGGGCCAAGCAGTTCTTC. Protein sequence: CASSPTGAKQFF.

This chain connects TRBV6-5 to TRBJ2-2; tentative D call: TRBD2 (6 bases). The CDR3 sequence is 14 residues long. CDR1 is MNHEY, CDR2 SVGAGI, per germline. Deletions cut 0 bases from V and 7 bases from J, with 9 bases between. CDR3 coding DNA: TGTGCCAGCAGTTACTCGCAAGCGGGCGGGGAGCTGTTTTTT. Protein product: CASSYSQAGGELFF.

This chain links TRBV5-6 with TRBJ2-5, with 10 bases matching TRBD1. The CDR3 runs 17 residues. The germline gives CDR1 SGHDT, CDR2 YYEEEE. V lost 3 bases to trimming and J lost 5 bases; unmatched junction nucleotides: 13. The chain's CDR3 is CASSSSPGQGRAETQYF. The DNA of the CDR3 is TGTGCCAGCAGCTCCTCTCCGGGACAGGGGCGGGCTGAGACCCAGTACTTC.

The V and J genes are TRBV15 and TRBJ2-3; tentatively, D is TRBD1 (6 bases). Germline CDR1 and CDR2: LNHNV and YYDKDF (reference sequence). The germline V and J ends were trimmed by 1 base and 6 bases, with 20 bases remaining between them. The CDR3 spans 17 residues. DNA for the CDR3: TGTGCCACCAGCAGAGGAAGGGGGAGAAATCAGTGGGATACGCAGTATTTT. This translates into CATSRGRGRNQWDTQYF.

The chain employs TRBV11-3 and TRBJ2-7, with D unresolved. Germline V gene sequence: CDR1 SGHNT, CDR2 YENEEA. The CDR3 loop spans 13 amino acids. V lost 6 bases to trimming and J lost 5 bases, with 14 bases between them. The chain's CDR3 is CASSRQIEDEQYF. The CDR3 DNA sequence: TGTGCCAGCAGTCGTCAAATAGAGGACGAGCAGTACTTC. Based on the CDR3 plus reference TRBV11-3 and TRBJ2-7, the full variable domain is EAGVVQSPRYKIIEKKQPVAFWCNPISGHNTLYWYLQNLGQGPELLIRYENEEAVDDSQLPKDRFSAERLKGVDSTLKIQPAELGDSAVYLCASSRQIEDEQYFGPGTRLTVT.

J is TRBJ1-2 and V is TRBV30, with 9 nucleotides matching TRBD1. J was trimmed by 4 bases and V by 5 bases; bases with no gene match: 2. There are 12 residues in the CDR3. Germline values: CDR1 GTSNPN, CDR2 SVGIG (reference sequence). As DNA, the CDR3 is TGTGCCTGGTCGACAGGGGGCTATGGCTACACCTTC. It encodes CAWSTGGYGYTF.

The V call is TRBV5-5, the J call TRBJ2-1; 8 nucleotides agree with TRBD2. The ends lost 0 bases at V and 6 bases at J; junction bases unmatched: 14. The CDR3 contains 18 residues. From germline, CDR1 is SGHKS and CDR2 YYEKEE (reference sequence). This chain's CDR3 is CASSLVFCLAGQCNEQFF. The CDR3 DNA sequence: TGTGCCAGCAGCTTGGTATTTTGTCTAGCGGGCCAGTGCAATGAGCAGTTCTTC.

This clone was seen more than once but under ten times. DNA of the CDR3: TGTGCCAGCAGCTTGTTACCAGATAACTATGGCTACACCTTC. This translates into CASSLLPDNYGYTF. This rearrangement joins TRBV11-2 to TRBJ1-2; D unclear. CDR1 and CDR2 from the germline V gene are SGHAT and FQNNGV. Deletions cut 3 bases from V and 1 base from J, with 9 bases between. There are 14 residues in the CDR3.

V and J are TRBV5-1 and TRBJ2-5; possibly TRBD1 for D (7 bases). Trimming removed 4 bases from V and 4 bases from J, with 23 bases in between. This CDR3 has 17 residues. Germline-derived CDR1 and CDR2 are SGHRS and YFSETQ. CDR3 sequence: CASSLGDSTGFRETQYF. The CDR3 DNA sequence: TGCGCCAGCAGCCTCGGGGACTCGACAGGGTTCAGAGAGACCCAGTACTTC. Variable domain in full (rest from reference TRBV5-1 and TRBJ2-5): KAGVTQTPRYLIKTRGQQVTLSCSPISGHRSVSWYQQTPGQGLQFLFEYFSETQRNKGNFPGRFSGRQFSNSRSEMNVSTLELGDSALYLCASSLGDSTGFRETQYFGPGTRLLVL.

This chain connects TRBV5-8 to TRBJ2-5; D is undetermined. CDR3 size: 13 residues. Per germline, CDR1 SGHTS and CDR2 YDEGEE. V lost 0 bases and J 1 base, leaving 4 bases between the germline ends. CDR3: CASSLGLQETQYF. The CDR3 DNA sequence: TGTGCCAGCAGCTTGGGGCTCCAAGAGACCCAGTACTTC. Together with reference TRBV5-8 and TRBJ2-5, the CDR3 gives the full variable domain: EAGVTQSPTHLIKTRGQQATLRCSPISGHTSVYWYQQALGLGLQFLLWYDEGEERNRGNFPPRFSGRQFPNYSSELNVNALELEDSALYLCASSLGLQETQYFGPGTRLLVL.

The CDR3 coding sequence is TGTGCCAGCACCTCTACCCTGGGGGGACGCTACAATGAGCAGTTCTTC. The encoded protein is CASTSTLGGRYNEQFF. The chain carries TRBV27 and TRBJ2-1, with TRBD2 as a possible D gene (6 bases). The CDR3 has 16 residues. V gave up 7 bases and J gave up 3 bases, with 19 bases separating them. Germline V gene sequence: CDR1 MNHEY, CDR2 SMNVEV (reference sequence).

This clone has only one observation. This sequence joins TRBV9 and TRBJ2-7, with TRBD1 matching over 7 bases. CDR1 SGDLS and CDR2 YYNGEE come from the germline V gene. This CDR3 spans 15 amino acids. Trimming cost V 0 bases and J 3 bases; bases outside gene matches: 6. The chain's CDR3 is CASSVGGTVDYEQYF. The DNA for the CDR3 is TGTGCCAGCAGCGTAGGAGGGACAGTAGACTACGAGCAGTACTTC.

The V and J genes are TRBV10-3 and TRBJ2-1, with D perhaps matching TRBD1 (6 bases). This CDR3 has 16 residues. V was trimmed by 0 bases and J by 4 bases, leaving 13 bases between them. CDR1 and CDR2 from the germline V gene are ENHRY and SYGVKD. This CDR3 reads CAISESSQGWYNEQFF. The CDR3 coding sequence is TGTGCCATCAGTGAGTCTAGCCAGGGGTGGTACAATGAGCAGTTCTTC.

The table lists this clone with a count of one. The rearrangement links TRBV11-1 to TRBJ2-7; D ambiguous. CDR1 is SGHAT, CDR2 FQDESV, per germline (reference sequence). The CDR3 sequence is 13 residues long. Trimming took off 5 bases at V and 3 bases at J, with 11 bases between the two ends. CDR3 region: CASSAGRSYEQYF. The DNA of the CDR3 is TGTGCCAGCAGCGCCGGACGAAGCTACGAGCAGTACTTC. The full variable domain, rest sourced from reference TRBV11-1 and TRBJ2-7, is EAEVAQSPRYKITEKSQAVAFWCDPISGHATLYWYRQILGQGPELLVQFQDESVVDDSQLPKDRFSAERLKGVDSTLKIQPAELGDSAMYLCASSAGRSYEQYFGPGTRLTVT.

The V gene is TRBV2, the J gene TRBJ1-1, with a possible D match to TRBD1 (5 bases). Germline values: CDR1 SNHLY, CDR2 FYNNEI. V lost 2 bases, J lost 1 base, and 17 bases lay in between. The CDR3 runs 17 residues. The CDR3 loop is CASSEPDSSVGNTEAFF. CDR3 bases: TGTGCCAGCAGTGAACCCGACAGCTCGGTCGGGAACACTGAAGCTTTCTTT.

V is TRBV5-1 and J is TRBJ2-1, with D uncertain. The CDR3 has 15 residues. Germline V gene data show CDR1 as SGHRS and CDR2 as YFSETQ. V shed 4 bases and J shed 6 bases, with 17 bases lying between them. Here the CDR3 DNA reads TGCGCCAGCAGCCCCGGACGGTCAACGGGCAATGAGCAGTTCTTC. Encoded protein: CASSPGRSTGNEQFF. The whole variable domain, filled in from reference TRBV5-1 and TRBJ2-1, reads KAGVTQTPRYLIKTRGQQVTLSCSPISGHRSVSWYQQTPGQGLQFLFEYFSETQRNKGNFPGRFSGRQFSNSRSEMNVSTLELGDSALYLCASSPGRSTGNEQFFGPGTRLTVL.

V gene TRBV13 combines with J gene TRBJ2-7; D is perhaps TRBD1 or TRBD2 (5 bases each). Germline assignment: CDR1 PRHDT and CDR2 FYEKMQ (reference sequence). The CDR3 is 16 amino acids. Trimming stripped 5 bases from V and 0 bases from J, with 17 bases between. CDR3 sequence: CASSPSAGTASYEQYF. The CDR3 nucleotides are TGTGCCAGCAGCCCCTCCGCCGGGACGGCCTCCTACGAGCAGTACTTC.